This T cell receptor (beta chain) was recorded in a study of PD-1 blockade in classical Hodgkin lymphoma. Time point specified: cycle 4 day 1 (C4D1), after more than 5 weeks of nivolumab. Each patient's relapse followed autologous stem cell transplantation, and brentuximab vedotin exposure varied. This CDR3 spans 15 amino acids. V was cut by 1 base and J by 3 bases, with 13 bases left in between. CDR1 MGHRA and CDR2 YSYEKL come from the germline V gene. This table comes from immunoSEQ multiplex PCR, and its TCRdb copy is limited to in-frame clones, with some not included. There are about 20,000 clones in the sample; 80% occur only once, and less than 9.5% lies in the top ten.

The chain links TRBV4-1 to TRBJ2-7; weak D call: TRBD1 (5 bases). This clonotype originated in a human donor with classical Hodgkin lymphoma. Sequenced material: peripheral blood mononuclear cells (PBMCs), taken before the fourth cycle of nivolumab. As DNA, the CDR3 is TGCGCCAGCAGCCAAGTTCTTCAGGGTGGCTACGAGCAGTACTTC. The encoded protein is CASSQVLQGGYEQYF.